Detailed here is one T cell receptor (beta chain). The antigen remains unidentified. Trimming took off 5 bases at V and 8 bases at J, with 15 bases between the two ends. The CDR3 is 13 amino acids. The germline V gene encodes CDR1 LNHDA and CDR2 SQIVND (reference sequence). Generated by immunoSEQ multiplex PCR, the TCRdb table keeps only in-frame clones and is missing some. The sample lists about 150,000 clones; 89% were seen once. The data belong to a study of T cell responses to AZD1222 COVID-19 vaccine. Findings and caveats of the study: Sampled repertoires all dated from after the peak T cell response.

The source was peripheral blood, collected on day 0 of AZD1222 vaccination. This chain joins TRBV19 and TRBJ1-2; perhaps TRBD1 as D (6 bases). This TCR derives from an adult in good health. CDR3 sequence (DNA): TGTGCCAGTAGTCAGAATACAGGGTTCGGCTACACCTTC. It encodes CASSQNTGFGYTF.